One sample yielded the 13 T cell receptor beta chains listed below, sequenced in a study of OX40 agonist ivuxolimab in advanced cancers. Sequencing used immunoSEQ multiplex PCR; TCRdb keeps in-frame clones, though not all of them. The sample carries around 92,000 clones, around 94% recorded once. The specimen comprised CD4+ or CD8+ T cells sorted from blood, sampled in a trial of the OX40 agonist ivuxolimab. These receptors all come from an adult with an advanced solid tumor such as melanoma, head and neck, liver or kidney cancer.

CDR3 DNA sequence: TGTGCCAGCAGCTTAGCCGTGACCCAAGGGGAGCAGTACTTC. Protein sequence: CASSLAVTQGEQYF. The chain recombines TRBV7-2 with TRBJ2-7, with D unresolved. CDR3 length: 14 residues. The germline V gene has CDR1 SGHTA and CDR2 FQGNSA. V lost 0 bases, J lost 7 bases, and 13 bases lay in between. Based on the CDR3 plus reference TRBV7-2 and TRBJ2-7, the full variable domain is GAGVSQSPSNKVTEKGKDVELRCDPISGHTALYWYRQSLGQGLEFLIYFQGNSAPDKSGLPSDRFSAERTGGSVSTLTIQRTQQEDSAVYLCASSLAVTQGEQYFGPGTRLTVT.

CDR3 bases: TGTGCCAGCAGCTCACAGGGTCGAGATCAGCCCCAGCATTTT. Its translation is CASSSQGRDQPQHF. The rearrangement joins TRBV7-8 to TRBJ1-5, with D possibly TRBD1 on 6 matching bases. The V gene lost 4 bases and the J gene lost 5 bases, with 12 bases spanning the gap. This CDR3 region has 14 residues. CDR1 is SGHVS, CDR2 FQNEAQ, per germline.

The V gene is TRBV25-1, the J gene TRBJ2-5; unclear D gene. The V gene lost 3 bases and the J gene lost 2 bases, with 7 bases spanning the gap. This CDR3 region has 13 residues. CDR1 is MGHDK, CDR2 SYGVNS, per germline. CDR3 nucleotide sequence: TGTGCCAGCAGTGACCAGCAACAAGAGACCCAGTACTTC. As protein: CASSDQQQETQYF.

The chain employs TRBV25-1 and TRBJ2-1; D may be TRBD1 or TRBD2 (6 bases each). V was clipped by 1 base and J by 5 bases, with 18 bases between them. This CDR3 contains 17 residues. From germline, CDR1 is MGHDK and CDR2 SYGVNS. This chain's CDR3 is CASSEWTPGAFHNEQFF. CDR3 DNA: TGTGCCAGCAGTGAATGGACCCCGGGGGCGTTCCACAATGAGCAGTTCTTC.

This clone has a single count. The V and J genes are TRBV30 and TRBJ1-4; D gene uncertain. The CDR3 has 13 amino acids. Between the trimmed V and J ends, which lost 0 bases and 4 bases, there was a span of 6 bases. Germline V gives CDR1 GTSNPN, CDR2 SVGIG (reference sequence). The CDR3 bases are TGTGCCTGGAGTGTACAGCTTAATGAAAAACTGTTTTTT. This sequence encodes CAWSVQLNEKLFF.

The gene calls are TRBV7-2 and TRBJ2-1; 11 nucleotides agree with TRBD2. The CDR3 has 16 residues. Looked up from germline, CDR1 is SGHTA and CDR2 is FQGNSA. The ends lost 5 bases at V and 2 bases at J; junction bases unmatched: 5. CDR3 in DNA: TGTGCCAGCAGCCCCATGACTAGCGGGACCTACAATGAGCAGTTCTTC. This sequence encodes CASSPMTSGTYNEQFF. Variable domain in full (rest from reference TRBV7-2 and TRBJ2-1): GAGVSQSPSNKVTEKGKDVELRCDPISGHTALYWYRQSLGQGLEFLIYFQGNSAPDKSGLPSDRFSAERTGGSVSTLTIQRTQQEDSAVYLCASSPMTSGTYNEQFFGPGTRLTVL.

This sequence joins TRBV7-2 and TRBJ2-5; D may be TRBD1 (7 bases). This CDR3 region has 13 residues. V lost 5 bases to trimming and J lost 1 base, with 8 bases between them. Germline-derived CDR1 and CDR2 are SGHTA and FQGNSA. The CDR3 loop reads CASSQGGQETQYF. The CDR3 DNA is TGTGCCAGCAGCCAGGGGGGCCAAGAGACCCAGTACTTC.

As DNA, the CDR3 is TGTGCCAGCAGCTCCTCTGACAGACAGTCGCAGTACTTC. This gives the protein CASSSSDRQSQYF. The chain employs TRBV5-5 and TRBJ2-7; D possibly corresponds to TRBD1 (5 bases). Trimming left V 3 bases short and J 9 bases short, with 16 bases between. The CDR3 extends over 13 amino acids. CDR1 is SGHKS, CDR2 YYEKEE, per germline (reference sequence).

This clone was seen just once. This chain uses TRBV6-1 with TRBJ1-1, with D possibly TRBD1 on 5 matching bases. The CDR3 covers 15 residues. V lost 2 bases and J lost 9, with 19 bases in between. Germline V CDR1 and CDR2: MNHNS, SASEGT. CDR3: CASSESSGQLIQAFF. DNA for the CDR3: TGTGCCAGCAGTGAAAGCTCGGGGCAGCTGATTCAAGCTTTCTTT.

The V call is TRBV12-5, the J call TRBJ2-1; 7 bases line up with TRBD1. CDR1 and CDR2 (germline): LGHNT, FRNRAP. V gave up 6 bases and J gave up 5 bases; unmatched junction bases: 7. The length of the CDR3 is 14 residues. Here the CDR3 reads CASGSGQAHNEQFF. CDR3 in DNA: TGTGCTAGTGGCTCAGGACAGGCCCACAATGAGCAGTTCTTC. Drawing the rest from reference TRBV12-5 and TRBJ2-1, the complete variable domain is DARVTQTPRHKVTEMGQEVTMRCQPILGHNTVFWYRQTMMQGLELLAYFRNRAPLDDSGMPKDRFSAEMPDATLATLKIQPSEPRDSAVYFCASGSGQAHNEQFFGPGTRLTVL.

V and J are TRBV18 and TRBJ2-7; D is uncertain. The CDR3 spans 14 residues. V was cut by 3 bases and J by 7 bases, with 16 bases left in between. Germline lookup yields CDR1 KGHSH and CDR2 LQKENI. This CDR3 reads CASSPSGPKREQYF. CDR3 in DNA: TGTGCCAGCTCACCCTCAGGCCCCAAGAGAGAGCAGTACTTC.

V and J are TRBV11-3 and TRBJ1-1, with unresolved D. V lost 4 bases and J lost 4, with 10 bases in between. Germline values: CDR1 SGHNT, CDR2 YENEEA. This CDR3 comprises 13 residues. In DNA form, the CDR3 reads TGTGCCAGCAGCTCGGATGGTGGCACTGAAGCTTTCTTT. This translates into CASSSDGGTEAFF.

The chain uses TRBV6-5 and TRBJ1-2, with TRBD1 as a possible D gene (6 bases). The V gene lost 0 bases and the J gene lost 4 bases, with 12 bases spanning the gap. Germline V gives CDR1 MNHEY, CDR2 SVGAGI. This CDR3 is built from 15 residues. DNA of the CDR3: TGTGCCAGCAGTTACTCGGGGGGGCGGTCCTATGGCTACACCTTC. Translating gives CASSYSGGRSYGYTF.